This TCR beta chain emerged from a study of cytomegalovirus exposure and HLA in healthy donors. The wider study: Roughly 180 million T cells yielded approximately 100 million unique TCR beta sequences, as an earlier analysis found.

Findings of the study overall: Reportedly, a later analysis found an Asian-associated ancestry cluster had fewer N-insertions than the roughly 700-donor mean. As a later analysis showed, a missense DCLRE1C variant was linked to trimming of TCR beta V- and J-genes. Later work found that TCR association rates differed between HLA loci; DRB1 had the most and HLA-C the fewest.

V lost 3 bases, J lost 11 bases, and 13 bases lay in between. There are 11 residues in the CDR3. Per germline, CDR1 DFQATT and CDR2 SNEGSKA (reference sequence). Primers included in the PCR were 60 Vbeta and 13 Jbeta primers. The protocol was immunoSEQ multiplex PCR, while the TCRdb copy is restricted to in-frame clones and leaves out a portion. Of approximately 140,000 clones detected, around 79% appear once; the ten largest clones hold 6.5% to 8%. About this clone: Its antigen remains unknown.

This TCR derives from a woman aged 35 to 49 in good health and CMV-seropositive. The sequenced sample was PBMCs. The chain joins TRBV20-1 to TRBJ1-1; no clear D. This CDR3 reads CSASTGSGAFF. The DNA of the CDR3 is TGCAGTGCTAGTACGGGGTCCGGGGCTTTCTTT.